This TCR beta chain stems from a study of cytomegalovirus exposure and HLA in healthy donors (dated 2017 in TCRdb). Notes on the research overall: A later analysis indicated that the 120 validation repertoires were generated on the platform also employed for the 700 or so repertoires of the first cohort. The study aimed to test whether cataloging public T cell receptors could reveal signatures of past pathogen exposure. Along with the approximately 600-subject first cohort, a separate validation cohort of some 130 different subjects was used. To predict cytomegalovirus infection status, the study combined high-throughput TCR immunosequencing, statistical association of individual TCRs with disease status, and machine learning.

The library was generated by the immunoSEQ multiplex PCR assay. The published analysis was carried out like this. A statistical classification framework was built to diagnose cytomegalovirus status from the catalog of TCR beta chain sequences. TCRdb carries this immuneACCESS record with in-frame sequences only. Its versions omit some clonotypes, under half of them owing to an unresolved V gene in the studies checked, with the rest unexplained. V and J calls and clone size are given by that table; D and trimming were obtained from the DNA. In all, the sample holds around 180,000 clones, and approximately 88% of those were seen once. Approximately 7% of the sample is taken by the ten largest. The donors belonged to the validation cohort of around 120 subjects, which was separate from the roughly 670-subject first cohort. A word on this clone: The clone's antigen remains unknown. The record has no base qualities; no much larger clone is one base away.

V was cut back by 2 bases and J by 6 bases, leaving a gap of 13 bases between them. Counted from cysteine to phenylalanine, this CDR3 has 14 amino acids. Only the CDR3 DNA is retained, 42 bases long and in frame from the first base. Based on the germline V gene, the CDR1 and CDR2 sequences are SGHAT and FQNNGV. What the research found in general, with its limitations: The authors suggested that the approach could potentially be generalized to other disease states and immunological phenotypes. In the study, some 180 TCR beta chains were listed as associated with cytomegalovirus. Cytomegalovirus status was reported to be diagnosed by the classifier with high specificity and sensitivity in both the original and validation cohorts. A later analysis had no HLA typing for the validation cohort, so co-occurrence there was scored across all 120 repertoires. A later analysis found that TCRs clustered in the first cohort also tended to co-occur in the 130 or so validation repertoires, with about 94% of cluster scores above 0. A few of the identified cytomegalovirus-associated TCR beta chains were confirmed in vitro to be specific for cytomegalovirus antigens. While some public TCRs were present in many individuals, most TCR sequences turned up only very rarely across donors.

The sample taken for sequencing was PBMCs. The sequence is built from TRBV11-2 and TRBJ1-2; the D gene is perhaps TRBD1, on 5 matching bases. The receptor's source is a man younger than 35 in good health and CMV-seropositive. The CDR3 reads CASSLPWGDHGYTF. The nucleotide sequence reads TGTGCCAGCAGCTTACCTTGGGGGGATCATGGCTACACCTTC.